Described below is a single T cell receptor (beta chain) sequence and its context. The sample belongs to a study of blood T cell repertoires in COVID-19. On the study more broadly: The analysed material was cDNA or gDNA that came from T cells, B-cell-depleted T cells, or PBMCs.

The repertoire was sequenced with immunoSEQ multiplex PCR; TCRdb's copy has only in-frame clones and lacks some. Here the sample spans around 140,000 clones, around 90% being singletons. This CDR3 comprises 19 residues. Germline V gives CDR1 LGHDT, CDR2 YNNKEL (reference sequence). V trimming: 4 bases; J trimming: 1 base; junction bases outside the gene matches: 8. V usage is TRBV3-1 (or the pseudogene TRBV3-2) and J usage is TRBJ2-3; 16 nucleotides agree with TRBD2. This receptor was identified in an older woman with acute or convalescent COVID-19. Sequenced input: peripheral blood. This CDR3 reads CASSPTPGLAGGRTDTQYF. CDR3 coding DNA: TGTGCCAGCAGCCCGACCCCGGGACTAGCGGGGGGGCGCACAGATACGCAGTATTTT.